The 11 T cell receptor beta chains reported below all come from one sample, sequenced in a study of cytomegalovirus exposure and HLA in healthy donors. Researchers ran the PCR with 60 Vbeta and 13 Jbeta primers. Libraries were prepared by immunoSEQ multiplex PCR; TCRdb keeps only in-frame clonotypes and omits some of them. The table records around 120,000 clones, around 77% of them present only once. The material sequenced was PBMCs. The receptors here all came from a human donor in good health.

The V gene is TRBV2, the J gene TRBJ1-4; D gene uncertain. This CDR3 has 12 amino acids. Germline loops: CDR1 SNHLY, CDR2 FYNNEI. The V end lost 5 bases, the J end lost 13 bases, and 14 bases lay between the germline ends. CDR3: CASSFAQSGLFF. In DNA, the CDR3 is TGTGCCAGCAGTTTTGCCCAGTCGGGACTGTTTTTT.

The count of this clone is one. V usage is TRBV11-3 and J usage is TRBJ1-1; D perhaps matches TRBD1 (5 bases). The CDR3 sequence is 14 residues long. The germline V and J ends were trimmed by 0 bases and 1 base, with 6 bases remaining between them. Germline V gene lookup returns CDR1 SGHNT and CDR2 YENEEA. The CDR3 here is CASSLDGQNTEAFF. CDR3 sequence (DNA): TGTGCCAGCAGCTTAGATGGACAGAACACTGAAGCTTTCTTT.

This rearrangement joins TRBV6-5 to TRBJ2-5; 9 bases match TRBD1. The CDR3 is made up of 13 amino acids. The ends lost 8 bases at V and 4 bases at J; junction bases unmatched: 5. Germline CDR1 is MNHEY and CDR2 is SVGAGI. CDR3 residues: CASRQGEVETQYF. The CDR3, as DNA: TGTGCCAGCCGACAGGGGGAGGTAGAGACCCAGTACTTC.

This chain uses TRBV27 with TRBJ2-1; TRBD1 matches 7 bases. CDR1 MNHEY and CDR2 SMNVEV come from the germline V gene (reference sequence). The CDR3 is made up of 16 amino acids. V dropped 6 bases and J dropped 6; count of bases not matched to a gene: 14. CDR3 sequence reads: CASRTPDRAGGNEQFF. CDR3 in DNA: TGTGCCAGCAGAACCCCCGACAGGGCGGGTGGCAATGAGCAGTTCTTC.

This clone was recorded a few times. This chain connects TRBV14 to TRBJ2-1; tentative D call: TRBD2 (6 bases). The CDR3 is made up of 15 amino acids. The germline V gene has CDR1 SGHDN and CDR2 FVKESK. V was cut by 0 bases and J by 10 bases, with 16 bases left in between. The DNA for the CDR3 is TGTGCCAGCAGCCAAGATGCGGGGCTACTTGGGGAGCAGTTCTTC. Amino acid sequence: CASSQDAGLLGEQFF.

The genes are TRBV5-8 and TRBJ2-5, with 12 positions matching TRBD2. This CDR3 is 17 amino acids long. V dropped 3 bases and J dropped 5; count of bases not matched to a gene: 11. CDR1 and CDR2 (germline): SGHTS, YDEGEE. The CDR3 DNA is TGTGCCAGCAGCTCAGGGGCTAGCGGGAGGGCCGAGGAGACCCAGTACTTC. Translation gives CASSSGASGRAEETQYF.

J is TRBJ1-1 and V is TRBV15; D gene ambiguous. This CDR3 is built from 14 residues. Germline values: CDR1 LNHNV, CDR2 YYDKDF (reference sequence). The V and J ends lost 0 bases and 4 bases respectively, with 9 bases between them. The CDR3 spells CATSRDPRATEAFF. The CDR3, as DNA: TGTGCCACCAGCAGAGATCCGCGGGCCACTGAAGCTTTCTTT.

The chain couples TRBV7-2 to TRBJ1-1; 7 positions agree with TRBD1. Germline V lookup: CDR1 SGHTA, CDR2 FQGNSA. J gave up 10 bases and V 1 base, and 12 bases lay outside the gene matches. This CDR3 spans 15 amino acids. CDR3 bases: TGTGCCAGCAGCTTAGGGACAGGCGGGGTGGGTGGAGCTTTCTTT. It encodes CASSLGTGGVGGAFF.

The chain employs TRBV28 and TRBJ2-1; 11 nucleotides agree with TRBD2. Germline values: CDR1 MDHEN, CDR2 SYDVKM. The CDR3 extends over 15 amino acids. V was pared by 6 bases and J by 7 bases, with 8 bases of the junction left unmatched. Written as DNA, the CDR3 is TGTGCCAGCAGGAAACTAGCGGGAGCTCGTAATGAGCAGTTCTTC. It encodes CASRKLAGARNEQFF.

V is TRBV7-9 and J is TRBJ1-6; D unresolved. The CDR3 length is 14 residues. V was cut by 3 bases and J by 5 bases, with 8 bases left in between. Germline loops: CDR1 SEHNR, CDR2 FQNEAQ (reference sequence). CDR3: CASSFPGNNSPLHF. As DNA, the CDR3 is TGTGCCAGCAGCTTCCCAGGAAATAATTCACCCCTCCACTTT.

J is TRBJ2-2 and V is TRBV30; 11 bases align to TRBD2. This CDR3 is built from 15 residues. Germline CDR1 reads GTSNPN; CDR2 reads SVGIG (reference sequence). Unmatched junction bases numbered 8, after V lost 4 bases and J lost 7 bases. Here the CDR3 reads CAWKVLAGDGGELFF. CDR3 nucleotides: TGTGCCTGGAAAGTACTAGCGGGAGATGGCGGGGAGCTGTTTTTT.